The clone carrying this T cell receptor beta chain was counted between two and nine times. Its antigen is as yet unknown. A sample-barcoded 5' primer and a J-beta primer mix were used in a second PCR of about 7 to 12 cycles. Carrying 12 random nucleotides, a template-switch adaptor labeled each individual cDNA molecule. One entry per CDR3 protein results from TCRdb running MiXCR on the 5' RACE reads. The sample has 1.6 million or so distinct CDR3 sequences, approximately 32% seen once. The source of the sample is a study of blood T cells in healthy people across ages. Study observations and caveats: Donor CMV infection status was unknown, possibly confounding age-related changes in expanded clonotypes.

Germline V gene sequence: CDR1 MNHEY, CDR2 SVGAGI. The CDR3 is 16 amino acids. V trimming: 5 bases; J trimming: 3 bases; junction bases outside the gene matches: 10. This TCR was recovered from a woman in her thirties in good health. The V and J genes are TRBV6-5 and TRBJ2-7, with TRBD2 identical over 10 bases. What was sequenced was blood. The CDR3 DNA follows: TGTGCCAGCAGTCCCCGTCCTGGACTAGCGGTCTACGAGCAGTACTTC. This gives the protein CASSPRPGLAVYEQYF.